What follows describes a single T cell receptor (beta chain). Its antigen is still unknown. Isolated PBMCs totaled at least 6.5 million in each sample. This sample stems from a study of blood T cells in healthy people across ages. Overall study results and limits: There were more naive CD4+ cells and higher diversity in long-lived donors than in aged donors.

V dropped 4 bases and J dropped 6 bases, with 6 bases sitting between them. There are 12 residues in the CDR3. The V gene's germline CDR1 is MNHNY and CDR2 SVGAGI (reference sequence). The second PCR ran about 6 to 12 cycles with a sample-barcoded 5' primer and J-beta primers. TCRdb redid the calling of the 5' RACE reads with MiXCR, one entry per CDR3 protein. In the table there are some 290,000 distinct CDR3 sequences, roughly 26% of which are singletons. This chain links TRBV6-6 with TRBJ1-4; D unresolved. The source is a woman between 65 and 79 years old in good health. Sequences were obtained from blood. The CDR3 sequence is CASSLRDEKLFF. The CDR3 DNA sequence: TGTGCCAGCAGTTTGAGGGATGAAAAACTGTTTTTT.